This T cell receptor beta chain was captured by sequencing in a study of blood T cell repertoires in COVID-19. Study-level background: Sources were T cells, B-cell-depleted T cells, or PBMCs; the material itself was cDNA or gDNA.

The repertoire was sequenced with immunoSEQ multiplex PCR; TCRdb's copy has only in-frame clones and lacks some. The top ten hold approximately 6% of the sample, which has hundreds of thousands of clones, about 87% seen once. The CDR3 spans 16 residues. Germline CDR1 MDHEN, CDR2 SYDVKM. The V and J ends lost 8 bases and 8 bases, in that order; junction bases with no gene match: 12. This TCR was recovered from a man aged 55 to 70 who had recovered from COVID-19. This chain connects TRBV28 to TRBJ1-4; 12 nucleotides match TRBD1. Sequencing was carried out using peripheral blood. CDR3 in DNA: TGTGCCAGCCGGGACAGGGGGCTTCTTGCTGGGGAAAAACTGTTTTTT. Its protein is CASRDRGLLAGEKLFF.